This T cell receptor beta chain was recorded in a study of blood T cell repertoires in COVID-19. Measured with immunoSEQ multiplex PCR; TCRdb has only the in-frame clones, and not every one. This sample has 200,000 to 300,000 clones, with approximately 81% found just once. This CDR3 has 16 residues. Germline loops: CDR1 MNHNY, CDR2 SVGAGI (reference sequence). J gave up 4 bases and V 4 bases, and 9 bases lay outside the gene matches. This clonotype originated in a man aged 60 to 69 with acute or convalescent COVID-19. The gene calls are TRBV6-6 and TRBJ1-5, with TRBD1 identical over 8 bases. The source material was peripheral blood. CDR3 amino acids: CASSSLTGGRNQPQHF. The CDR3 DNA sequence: TGTGCCAGCAGTTCCCTAACAGGGGGTCGGAATCAGCCCCAGCATTTT.